This TCR beta chain is drawn from a study of blood T cell repertoires in COVID-19. Study in general: Samples came from the United States, Italy and Spain, spanning acute and convalescent COVID-19. Sources were T cells, B-cell-depleted T cells, or PBMCs; the material itself was cDNA or gDNA.

Measured with immunoSEQ multiplex PCR; TCRdb has only the in-frame clones, and not every one. The sample has some 130,000 clones, more than 75% seen once. Germline V lookup: CDR1 SGHRS, CDR2 YFSETQ. The CDR3 length is 17 residues. V gave up 2 bases and J gave up 4 bases; unmatched junction bases: 6. The J gene is TRBJ2-3, the V gene TRBV5-1, with 14 bases matching TRBD2. The sequenced sample consisted of peripheral blood. This sequence was found in a man between 60 and 75 years old who had recovered from COVID-19. The CDR3 region has the DNA TGCGCCAGCAGCTTAAGGACTAGCGGGAGGAGGGCAGATACGCAGTATTTT. Translated, it gives CASSLRTSGRRADTQYF.